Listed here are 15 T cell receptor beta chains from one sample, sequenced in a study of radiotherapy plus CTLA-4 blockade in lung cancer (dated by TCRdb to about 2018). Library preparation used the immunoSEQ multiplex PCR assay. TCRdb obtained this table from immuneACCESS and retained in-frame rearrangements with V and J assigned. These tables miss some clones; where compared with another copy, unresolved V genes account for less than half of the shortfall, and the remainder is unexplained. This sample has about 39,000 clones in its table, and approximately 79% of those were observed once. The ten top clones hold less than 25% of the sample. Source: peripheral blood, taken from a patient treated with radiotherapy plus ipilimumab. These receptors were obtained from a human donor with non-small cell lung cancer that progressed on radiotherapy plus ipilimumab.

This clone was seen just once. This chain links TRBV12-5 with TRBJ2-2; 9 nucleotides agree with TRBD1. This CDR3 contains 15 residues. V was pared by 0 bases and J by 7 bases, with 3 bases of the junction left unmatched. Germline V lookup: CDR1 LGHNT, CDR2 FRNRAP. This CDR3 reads CASGLVGTGFGELFF. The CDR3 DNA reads TGTGCTAGTGGTTTGGTCGGGACAGGGTTCGGGGAGCTGTTTTTT. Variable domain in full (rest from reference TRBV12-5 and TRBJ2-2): DARVTQTPRHKVTEMGQEVTMRCQPILGHNTVFWYRQTMMQGLELLAYFRNRAPLDDSGMPKDRFSAEMPDATLATLKIQPSEPRDSAVYFCASGLVGTGFGELFFGEGSRLTVL.

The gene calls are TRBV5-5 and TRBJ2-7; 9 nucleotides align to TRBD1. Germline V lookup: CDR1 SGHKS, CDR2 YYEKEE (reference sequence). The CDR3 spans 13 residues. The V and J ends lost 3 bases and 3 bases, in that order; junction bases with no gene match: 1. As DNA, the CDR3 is TGTGCCAGCAGCTGGACAGGGGTCTACGAGCAGTACTTC. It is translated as CASSWTGVYEQYF.

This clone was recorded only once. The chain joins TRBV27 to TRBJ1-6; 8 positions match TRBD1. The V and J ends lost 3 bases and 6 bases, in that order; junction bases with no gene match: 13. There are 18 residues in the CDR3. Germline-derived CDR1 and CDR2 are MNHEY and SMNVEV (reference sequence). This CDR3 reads CASSLAHRGISLNSPLHF. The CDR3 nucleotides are TGTGCCAGCAGTTTGGCCCACAGGGGGATATCTCTTAATTCACCCCTCCACTTT.

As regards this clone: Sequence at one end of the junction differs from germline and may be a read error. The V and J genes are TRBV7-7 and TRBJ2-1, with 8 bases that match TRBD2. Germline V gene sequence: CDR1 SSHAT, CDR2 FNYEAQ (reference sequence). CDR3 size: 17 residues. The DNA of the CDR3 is TGTGCTAGCAGCTTGACGACGGGGGGGAGCTCCTACAATGAGCAGTTCTTC. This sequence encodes CASSLTTGGSSYNEQFF. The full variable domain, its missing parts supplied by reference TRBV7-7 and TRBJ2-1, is GAGVSQSPRYKVTKRGQDVTLRCDPISSHATLYWYQQALGQGPEFLTYFNYEAQPDKSGLPSDRFSAERPEGSISTLTIQRTEQRDSAMYRCASSLTTGGSSYNEQFFGPGTRLTVL.

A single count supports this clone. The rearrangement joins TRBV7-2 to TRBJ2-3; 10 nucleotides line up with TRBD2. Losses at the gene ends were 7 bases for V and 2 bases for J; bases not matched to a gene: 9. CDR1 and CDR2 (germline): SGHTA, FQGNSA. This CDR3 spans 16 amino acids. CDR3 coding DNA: TGTGCCAGCATTGTGAGCGGGGGGGGGACCACAGATACGCAGTATTTT. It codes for CASIVSGGGTTDTQYF. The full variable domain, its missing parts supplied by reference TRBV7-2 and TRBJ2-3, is GAGVSQSPSNKVTEKGKDVELRCDPISGHTALYWYRQSLGQGLEFLIYFQGNSAPDKSGLPSDRFSAERTGGSVSTLTIQRTQQEDSAVYLCASIVSGGGTTDTQYFGPGTRLTVL.

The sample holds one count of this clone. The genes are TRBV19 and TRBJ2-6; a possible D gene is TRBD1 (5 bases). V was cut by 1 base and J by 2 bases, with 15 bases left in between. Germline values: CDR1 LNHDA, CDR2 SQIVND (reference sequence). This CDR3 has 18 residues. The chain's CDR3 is CASSIGGRVYPGANVLTF. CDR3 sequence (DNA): TGTGCCAGTAGTATAGGGGGCAGGGTGTACCCTGGGGCCAACGTCCTGACTTTC. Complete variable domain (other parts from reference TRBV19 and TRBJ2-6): DGGITQSPKYLFRKEGQNVTLSCEQNLNHDAMYWYRQDPGQGLRLIYYSQIVNDFQKGDIAEGYSVSREKKESFPLTVTSAQKNPTAFYLCASSIGGRVYPGANVLTFGAGSRLTVL.

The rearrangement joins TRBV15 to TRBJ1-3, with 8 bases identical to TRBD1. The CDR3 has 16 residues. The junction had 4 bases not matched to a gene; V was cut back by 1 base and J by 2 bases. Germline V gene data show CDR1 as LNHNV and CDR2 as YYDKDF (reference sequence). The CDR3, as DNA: TGTGCCACCAGCAGAGTGCCAGGGGGCCCTGGAAACACCATATATTTT. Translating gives CATSRVPGGPGNTIYF. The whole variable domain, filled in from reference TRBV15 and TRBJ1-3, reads DAMVIQNPRYQVTQFGKPVTLSCSQTLNHNVMYWYQQKSSQAPKLLFHYYDKDFNNEADTPDNFQSRRPNTSFCFLDIRSPGLGDTAMYLCATSRVPGGPGNTIYFGEGSWLTVV.

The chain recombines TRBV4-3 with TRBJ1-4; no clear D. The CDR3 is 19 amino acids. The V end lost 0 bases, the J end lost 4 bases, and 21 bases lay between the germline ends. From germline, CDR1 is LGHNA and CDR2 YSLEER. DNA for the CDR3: TGCGCCAGCAGCCAAGATCCAGAGATCCGGAGGGAATATAATGAAAAACTGTTTTTT. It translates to CASSQDPEIRREYNEKLFF.

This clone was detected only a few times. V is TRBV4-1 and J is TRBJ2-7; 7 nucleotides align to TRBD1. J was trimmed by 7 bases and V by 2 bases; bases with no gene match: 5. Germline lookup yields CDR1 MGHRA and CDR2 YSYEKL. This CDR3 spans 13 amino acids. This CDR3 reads CASSQLRQGEQYF. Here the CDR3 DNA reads TGCGCCAGCAGCCAACTTAGACAGGGTGAGCAGTACTTC.

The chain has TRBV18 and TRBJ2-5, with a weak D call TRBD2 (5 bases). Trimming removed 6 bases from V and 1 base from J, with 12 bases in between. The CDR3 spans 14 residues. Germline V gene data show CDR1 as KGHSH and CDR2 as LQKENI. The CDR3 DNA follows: TGTGCCAGCTCCACCGGACTGCTCCAAGAGACCCAGTACTTC. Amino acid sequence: CASSTGLLQETQYF.

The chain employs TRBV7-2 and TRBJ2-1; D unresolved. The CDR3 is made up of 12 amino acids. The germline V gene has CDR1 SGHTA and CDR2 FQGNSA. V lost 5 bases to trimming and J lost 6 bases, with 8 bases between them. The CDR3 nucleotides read TGTGCCAGCAGCCCCCCAGGCAATGAGCAGTTCTTC. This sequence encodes CASSPPGNEQFF.

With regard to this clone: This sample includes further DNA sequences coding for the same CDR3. DNA for the CDR3: TGTGCCAGCAGCGTAGGTTCGGGGGCCTACAATGAGCAGTTCTTC. It translates to CASSVGSGAYNEQFF. The gene calls are TRBV9 and TRBJ2-1; D is perhaps TRBD2 (6 bases). This CDR3 spans 15 amino acids. CDR1 is SGDLS and CDR2 is YYNGEE in the germline V gene. The germline V and J ends were trimmed by 0 bases and 2 bases, with 9 bases remaining between them. Full variable domain (remainder filled in from reference TRBV9 and TRBJ2-1): DSGVTQTPKHLITATGQRVTLRCSPRSGDLSVYWYQQSLDQGLQFLIQYYNGEERAKGNILERFSAQQFPDLHSELNLSSLELGDSALYFCASSVGSGAYNEQFFGPGTRLTVL.

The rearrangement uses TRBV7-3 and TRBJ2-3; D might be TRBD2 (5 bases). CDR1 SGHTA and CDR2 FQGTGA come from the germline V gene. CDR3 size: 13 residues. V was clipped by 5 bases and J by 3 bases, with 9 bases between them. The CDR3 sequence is CASSQRGTDTQYF. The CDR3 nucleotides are TGTGCCAGCAGCCAACGGGGTACAGATACGCAGTATTTT.

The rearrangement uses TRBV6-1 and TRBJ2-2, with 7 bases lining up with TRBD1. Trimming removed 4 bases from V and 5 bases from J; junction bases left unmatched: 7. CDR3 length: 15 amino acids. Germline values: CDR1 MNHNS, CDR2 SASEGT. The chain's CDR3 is CASSARQGLTGELFF. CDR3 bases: TGTGCCAGCAGTGCAAGACAGGGCTTGACCGGGGAGCTGTTTTTT.

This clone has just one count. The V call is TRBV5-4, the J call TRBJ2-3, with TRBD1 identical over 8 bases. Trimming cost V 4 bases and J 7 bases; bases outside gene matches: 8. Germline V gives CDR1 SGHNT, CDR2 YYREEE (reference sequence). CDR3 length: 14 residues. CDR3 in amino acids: CASSPGTGGNTQYF. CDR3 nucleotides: TGTGCCAGCAGCCCCGGAACAGGGGGGAATACGCAGTATTTT.